This TCR beta chain emerged from a study of T cell clusters in autoimmune cytopenias. General study findings and limits: Functional roles of the in silico T cell clusters still await experimental validation. Comparing secondary cytopenia with chronic lymphocytic leukemia showed no cluster-lack signature, apparently masked by lymphoma repertoire. Primary autoimmune cytopenia patients seemingly lacked the physiological T cell clusters found in healthy donors.

TRB rearrangements were amplified by touch-down multiplex PCR with mixed TRB-A/B primers. TCRdb derives one entry per CDR3 protein from the multiplex PCR reads, leaving out DNA. In total, the table holds roughly 1,400 distinct CDR3 sequences. Each sample's input was 250 ng genomic DNA, some 38,000 genome equivalents. This clonotype is called medium-sized based on its frequency. Its antigen is unidentified. The clonotype comes from a human donor with an autoimmune cytopenia or autoimmune hepatitis (not recorded which). Sequenced sample: peripheral blood.

The CDR3 protein is CASSTLSSAQFF. This chain links TRBV12-3 or TRBV12-4 with TRBJ2-1; TCRdb outputs TRBD2, but without DNA this stays unchecked. The CDR3 totals 12 residues.